The clone carrying this TCR beta chain showed up many times. The antigen remains undetermined. The source of the sample is a study of T cells in Graves' hyperthyroidism and ophthalmopathy. Amplified regions were TCR beta CDR3 sequences from RNA transcripts. An initial round of RT-PCR targeting the TCR CDR3 relied on the HTBI primer set. Using its own MiXCR run on the multiplex PCR reads, TCRdb lists one record per CDR3 protein. The sample contains around 350,000 distinct CDR3 sequences, approximately 19% of which appear only once. The CDR3 covers 13 residues. From germline, CDR1 is SNHLY and CDR2 FYNNEI. V lost 6 bases to trimming and J lost 4 bases, with 12 bases between them. General study points: Blood also carried most thyroid clonotypes expanded above 0.001.

The sequencing input was blood. The chain has TRBV2 and TRBJ1-2; D not resolved. The origin of this receptor is a woman between 18 and 29 years old with Graves' hyperthyroidism. CDR3 nucleotide sequence: TGTGCCAGCAGGCGGGAGGGTATCTATGGCTACACCTTC. Protein: CASRREGIYGYTF. The full variable domain, with the rest looked up from reference TRBV2 and TRBJ1-2, is EPEVTQTPSHQVTQMGQEVILRCVPISNHLYFYWYRQILGQKVEFLVSFYNNEISEKSEIFDDQFSVERPDGSNFTLKIRSTKLEDSAMYFCASRREGIYGYTFGSGTRLTVV.